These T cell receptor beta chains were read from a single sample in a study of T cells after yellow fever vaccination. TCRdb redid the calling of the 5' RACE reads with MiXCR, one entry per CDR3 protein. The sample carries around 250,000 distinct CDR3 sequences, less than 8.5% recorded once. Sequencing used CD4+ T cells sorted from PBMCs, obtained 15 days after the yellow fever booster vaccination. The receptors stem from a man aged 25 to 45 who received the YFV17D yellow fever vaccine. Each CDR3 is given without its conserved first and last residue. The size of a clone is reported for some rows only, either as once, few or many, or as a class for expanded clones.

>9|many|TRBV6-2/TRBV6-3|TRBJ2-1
ASQLYNEQF
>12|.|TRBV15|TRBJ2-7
ATSRDGSSYEQY
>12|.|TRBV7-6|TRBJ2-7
ASIGLADRYEQY
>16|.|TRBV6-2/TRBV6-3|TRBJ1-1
ASSRFQSPLLMNTEAF
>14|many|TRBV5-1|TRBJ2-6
ASSPDLDSGANVLT
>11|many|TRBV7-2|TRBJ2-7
ASSLGLVREQY
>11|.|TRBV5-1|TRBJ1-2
ASSLGESYGYT
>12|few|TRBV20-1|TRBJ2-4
SAIRQPLGNIQY
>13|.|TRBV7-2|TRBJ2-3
ASSSPGLAQDTQY
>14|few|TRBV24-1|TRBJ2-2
ATSSKGHGNTGELF
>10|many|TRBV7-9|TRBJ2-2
ASSTKSGELF
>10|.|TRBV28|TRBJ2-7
ASSTPATEQY
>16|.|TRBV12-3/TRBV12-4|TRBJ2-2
ASSTTSGRTFGAGELF
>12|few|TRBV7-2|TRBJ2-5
ASSLVGGSQTQY
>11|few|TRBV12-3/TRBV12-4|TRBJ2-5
ASSLRGSETQY
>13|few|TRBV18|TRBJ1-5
ASSPRTGSGQPQH
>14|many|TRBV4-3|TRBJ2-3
ASSQDEGGRYDTQY
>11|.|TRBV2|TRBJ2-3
ASSVAPTNTQY
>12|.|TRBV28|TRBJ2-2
ATLGQFGTGELF
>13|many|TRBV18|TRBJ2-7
ASSRNPGPDYEQY
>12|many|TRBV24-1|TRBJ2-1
ATSGLADLNEQF
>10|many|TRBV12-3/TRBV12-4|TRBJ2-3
ASSQSTDTQY
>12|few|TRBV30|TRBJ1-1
AWSGTVPRSEAF
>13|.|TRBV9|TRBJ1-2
ASSVGGQARGGYT
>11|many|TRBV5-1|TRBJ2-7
ASSGDGYYEQY
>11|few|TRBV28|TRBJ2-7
ASSAPLPYEQY
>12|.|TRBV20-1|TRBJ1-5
SASNALRNQPQH
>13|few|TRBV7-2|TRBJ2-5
ASSSRRLAEETQY
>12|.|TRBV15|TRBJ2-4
ATSRRDPKNIQY
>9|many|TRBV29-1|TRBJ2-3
SFWGIDTQY
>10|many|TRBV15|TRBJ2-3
ATSTSTDTQY
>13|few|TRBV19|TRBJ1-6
ASSIIKGGESPLH
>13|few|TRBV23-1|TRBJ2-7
ASFHDRGITYEQY
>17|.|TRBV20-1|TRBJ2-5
SAPSPPTRAGWPQETQY
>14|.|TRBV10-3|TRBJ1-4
AISDPYGTTNEKLF
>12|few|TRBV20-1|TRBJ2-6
SARVPSGANVLT
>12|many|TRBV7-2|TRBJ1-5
ASSSDVSNQPQH